This TCR beta chain is drawn from a study of neurological immune-mediated disorders. Study-level information: About 90% of the roughly 35 multiple sclerosis patients had relapsing-remitting disease; 3 had secondary progressive. Study-wide findings and caveats: None of the CDR3 amino acid sequences of expanded clones recurred across subjects, suggesting private repertoires in all groups. None of the features examined (clinical or MRI) was associated with the multiple sclerosis repertoire cluster.

This clonotype has at least ten counts. Its target is not known. One junction end disagrees with the germline gene, perhaps due to a read error. TCRdb reprocessed the 5' RACE reads via MiXCR and lists one record per CDR3 protein. The sample consists of tens of thousands of distinct CDR3 sequences, under 3% of them appearing once. The TCR was taken from a man aged 50-59 years with multiple sclerosis. Sequenced: PBMCs.

The CDR3 nucleotides read TGCGCCAGCAGCTTGGAAGGGGATAAGACCCAGAATTTT. As protein: CASSLEGDKTQNF. This sequence joins TRBV5-1 and TRBJ1-5; weak D call: TRBD1 (5 bases). The CDR3 spans 13 residues. Germline assignment: CDR1 SGHRS and CDR2 YFSETQ.